Each of the 15 T cell receptor beta chains below was sequenced from the same sample in a study of OX40 agonist ivuxolimab in advanced cancers. The table came from immunoSEQ multiplex PCR; TCRdb's copy has only in-frame clones and leaves some out. The sample yields about 94,000 clones, roughly 88% seen once. Sequences were derived from CD4+ or CD8+ T cells sorted from blood, sampled in a trial of the OX40 agonist ivuxolimab. The receptors stem from an adult with an advanced solid tumor such as melanoma, head and neck, liver or kidney cancer.

This chain joins TRBV30 and TRBJ1-6, with 9 bases lining up with TRBD1. CDR1 is GTSNPN, CDR2 SVGIG, per germline (reference sequence). The length of the CDR3 is 15 residues. Trimming took 1 base from V and 9 from J; bases not matched to a gene: 7. The CDR3 nucleotides read TGTGCCTGGAGTGCCACTGGGACAGGGATTTCACCCCTCCACTTT. Translating it yields CAWSATGTGISPLHF.

The rearrangement links TRBV5-6 to TRBJ2-5; 11 bases are a match to TRBD1. CDR1 is SGHDT, CDR2 YYEEEE, per germline. V lost 5 bases to trimming and J lost 7 bases; unmatched junction nucleotides: 4. There are 13 residues in the CDR3. The CDR3 DNA reads TGTGCCAGCAGATTAGGGACAGGGGGGACCCAGTACTTC. As protein: CASRLGTGGTQYF.

This clone was observed a single time. J is TRBJ1-2 and V is TRBV5-1; D gene ambiguous. The CDR3 has 16 amino acids. V dropped 0 bases and J dropped 0 bases, with 12 bases sitting between them. CDR1 and CDR2 from the germline V gene are SGHRS and YFSETQ. The CDR3 is CASSLAVPVANYGYTF. Written as DNA, the CDR3 is TGCGCCAGCAGCTTGGCCGTCCCAGTTGCTAACTATGGCTACACCTTC.

This chain connects TRBV12-5 to TRBJ2-7; 7 bases align to TRBD2. The CDR3 is made up of 13 amino acids. Trimming took 1 base from V and 4 from J; bases not matched to a gene: 1. Germline V gives CDR1 LGHNT, CDR2 FRNRAP. The CDR3 protein is CASGLGGGYEQYF. The DNA for the CDR3 is TGTGCTAGTGGTTTGGGGGGAGGGTACGAGCAGTACTTC. The whole variable domain, remainder taken from reference TRBV12-5 and TRBJ2-7, is DARVTQTPRHKVTEMGQEVTMRCQPILGHNTVFWYRQTMMQGLELLAYFRNRAPLDDSGMPKDRFSAEMPDATLATLKIQPSEPRDSAVYFCASGLGGGYEQYFGPGTRLTVT.

This clone appeared once. This chain joins TRBV30 and TRBJ2-7, with TRBD1 matching 7 bases. The CDR3 has 12 amino acids. Germline CDR1 GTSNPN, CDR2 SVGIG (reference sequence). The V segment lost 7 bases and the J segment 2 bases; nucleotides outside the gene matches: 5. CDR3 nucleotide sequence: TGTGCCTTCGACAGGGTAGCCTACGAGCAGTACTTC. Translated: CAFDRVAYEQYF. The full variable domain, in which reference TRBV30 and TRBJ2-7 provide the parts outside the CDR3, is SQTIHQWPATLVQPVGSPLSLECTVEGTSNPNLYWYRQAAGRGLQLLFYSVGIGQISSEVPQNLSASRPQDRQFILSSKKLLLSDSGFYLCAFDRVAYEQYFGPGTRLTVT.

V gene TRBV28 combines with J gene TRBJ2-2, with 7 bases matching TRBD2. CDR3 length: 13 amino acids. V shed 10 bases and J 1 base; nucleotides not matched to a gene: 3. CDR1 MDHEN and CDR2 SYDVKM come from the germline V gene. Here the CDR3 reads CANSGGNTGELFF. The CDR3 DNA reads TGTGCCAACTCGGGGGGGAACACCGGGGAGCTGTTTTTT. Supplemented by reference TRBV28 and TRBJ2-2, the full variable domain reads DVKVTQSSRYLVKRTGEKVFLECVQDMDHENMFWYRQDPGLGLRLIYFSYDVKMKEKGDIPEGYSVSREKKERFSLILESASTNQTSMYLCANSGGNTGELFFGEGSRLTVL.

The gene calls are TRBV7-2 and TRBJ2-1; perhaps TRBD1 as D (6 bases). The germline V gene has CDR1 SGHTA and CDR2 FQGNSA. V lost 1 base and J lost 3, with 16 bases in between. This CDR3 is built from 17 residues. CDR3 DNA: TGTGCCAGCAGCTTAGTGCTAAGGACAGATAACTACAATGAGCAGTTCTTC. Protein product: CASSLVLRTDNYNEQFF.

This clone was detected once. The chain uses TRBV10-3 and TRBJ2-3; no clear D gene. V was shortened by 11 bases and J by 6 bases, with 12 bases between the two germline ends. The CDR3 loop spans 11 amino acids. The germline gives CDR1 ENHRY, CDR2 SYGVKD. CDR3 bases: TGTGCCGTCTCCTTTGAGGATACGCAGTATTTT. Amino acid sequence: CAVSFEDTQYF.

The chain uses TRBV28 and TRBJ1-6; 7 positions match TRBD1. The CDR3 spans 12 residues. Trimming cost V 4 bases and J 11 bases; bases outside gene matches: 2. Per germline, CDR1 MDHEN and CDR2 SYDVKM. The CDR3 spells CASSSTGAPLHF. CDR3 DNA sequence: TGTGCCAGCAGTTCTACAGGGGCACCCCTCCACTTT.

A single count supports this clone. V and J are TRBV27 and TRBJ2-5; D ambiguous. CDR1 and CDR2 from the germline V gene are MNHEY and SMNVEV (reference sequence). Trimming cost V 10 bases and J 4 bases, with 25 bases left between them. This CDR3 has 16 residues. CDR3 amino acids: CATTPTPGRPRETQYF. CDR3 bases: TGTGCCACCACACCTACCCCGGGTCGCCCTCGAGAGACCCAGTACTTC.

The chain joins TRBV7-8 to TRBJ2-7; D possibly corresponds to TRBD1 (6 bases). CDR1 and CDR2 (germline): SGHVS, FQNEAQ. The CDR3 sequence is 13 residues long. The V gene lost 5 bases and the J gene lost 3 bases, with 11 bases spanning the gap. The CDR3 DNA reads as TGTGCCAGCAGCCCTACAGGGATCTACGAGCAGTACTTC. Translated, it gives CASSPTGIYEQYF.

V is TRBV6-9 and J is TRBJ2-5, with D possibly being TRBD2 (5 bases). This CDR3 region has 12 residues. Per the germline V gene, CDR1 is MNHGY and CDR2 is SVAAGI. The CDR3 loop is CVSTRPGRTQYF. DNA of the CDR3: TGTGTAAGTACTAGGCCCGGGCGGACCCAGTACTTC.

V is TRBV7-2 and J is TRBJ2-7; 11 bases align to TRBD2. The CDR3 length is 15 residues. Germline CDR1 and CDR2: SGHTA and FQGNSA. V was pared by 6 bases and J by 7 bases, with 11 bases of the junction left unmatched. For the CDR3, the DNA is TGTGCCAGCAGTACTTATAGCGGGGGGGCAAAGGAGCAGTACTTC. Its protein product is CASSTYSGGAKEQYF.

The rearrangement links TRBV7-9 to TRBJ2-6; D call uncertain. CDR1 SEHNR and CDR2 FQNEAQ come from the germline V gene (reference sequence). This CDR3 has 19 amino acids. Between the trimmed V and J ends, which lost 1 base and 0 bases, there was a span of 16 bases. The CDR3 loop is CASSLDKGRFYSGANVLTF. CDR3 DNA sequence: TGTGCCAGCAGCTTAGATAAGGGCAGGTTCTACTCTGGGGCCAACGTCCTGACTTTC.

CDR3 coding DNA: TGTGCCAGCAGCTTAACCCCCGCGGGGGGCAATGAGCAGTTCTTC. Protein: CASSLTPAGGNEQFF. The genes are TRBV7-8 and TRBJ2-1; 8 positions agree with TRBD2. V trimming: 2 bases; J trimming: 6 bases; junction bases outside the gene matches: 6. The germline gives CDR1 SGHVS, CDR2 FQNEAQ. This CDR3 is built from 15 residues.